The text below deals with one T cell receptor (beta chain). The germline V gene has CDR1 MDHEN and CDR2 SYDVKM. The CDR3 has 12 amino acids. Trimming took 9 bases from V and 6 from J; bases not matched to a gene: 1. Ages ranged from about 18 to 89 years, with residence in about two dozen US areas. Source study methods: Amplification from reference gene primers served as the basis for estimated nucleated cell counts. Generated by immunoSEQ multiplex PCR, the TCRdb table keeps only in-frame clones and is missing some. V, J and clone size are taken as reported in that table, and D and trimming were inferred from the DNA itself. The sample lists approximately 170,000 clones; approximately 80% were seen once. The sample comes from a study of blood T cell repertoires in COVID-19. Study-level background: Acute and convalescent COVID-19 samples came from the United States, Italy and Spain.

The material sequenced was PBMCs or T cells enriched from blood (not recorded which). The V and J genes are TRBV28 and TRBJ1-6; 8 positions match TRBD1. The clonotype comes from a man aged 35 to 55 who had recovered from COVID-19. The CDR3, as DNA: TGTGCCAGTACAGGGGGTAATTCACCCCTCCACTTT. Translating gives CASTGGNSPLHF.